The 23 T cell receptor beta chains reported below all come from one sample, sequenced in a study of shared clonotypes between healthy human individuals. This table comes from immunoSEQ multiplex PCR, and its TCRdb copy is limited to in-frame clones, with some not included. This repertoire shows 1,400,000 or so clones, 97% to 99% found once; its top ten account for approximately 0.4%. The material sequenced was naive CD4+ T cells sorted from blood. Noted subset: CD45RA+ positively selected. The receptor source for this set is a man aged 25 to 45 in good health.

The count of this clone is one. The chain carries TRBV9 and TRBJ1-5, with TRBD1 as a possible D gene (5 bases). There are 14 residues in the CDR3. The V gene's germline CDR1 is SGDLS and CDR2 YYNGEE. The germline V and J ends were trimmed by 4 bases and 5 bases, with 13 bases remaining between them. The CDR3 region has the DNA TGTGCCAGCAGCAAGGGACGGAATGATCAGCCCCAGCATTTT. Its protein is CASSKGRNDQPQHF.

The chain links TRBV10-3 to TRBJ2-7, with TRBD2 identical over 9 bases. CDR1 is ENHRY, CDR2 SYGVKD, per germline. The CDR3 is 17 amino acids. J was trimmed by 6 bases and V by 1 base; bases with no gene match: 13. The CDR3 here is CAISEFRSGRTSGEQYF. The CDR3 DNA follows: TGTGCCATCAGTGAGTTTCGAAGCGGGAGGACCTCCGGCGAGCAGTACTTC.

J is TRBJ2-1 and V is TRBV6-1; D is unresolved. V was trimmed by 6 bases and J by 8 bases, leaving 11 bases between them. The CDR3 sequence is 12 residues long. CDR1 MNHNS and CDR2 SASEGT come from the germline V gene. As DNA, the CDR3 is TGTGCCAGCAGACCTCTTTGGGATGAGCAGTTCTTC. The encoded protein is CASRPLWDEQFF.

The chain employs TRBV10-3 and TRBJ2-7; TRBD2 might be the D (6 bases). The CDR3 loop spans 14 amino acids. V lost 6 bases, J lost 2 bases, and 14 bases lay in between. Germline V CDR1 and CDR2: ENHRY, SYGVKD. The CDR3 region is CAIRGNSGTYEQYF. The CDR3 DNA is TGTGCCATCAGAGGAAATAGCGGAACCTACGAGCAGTACTTC.

V gene TRBV6-1 combines with J gene TRBJ1-5; 11 bases agree with TRBD1. Losses at the gene ends were 7 bases for V and 11 bases for J; bases not matched to a gene: 4. Germline loops: CDR1 MNHNS, CDR2 SASEGT. The CDR3 runs 12 residues. The CDR3 loop is CASTLGQGAQHF. As DNA, the CDR3 is TGTGCCAGCACCCTGGGACAGGGGGCCCAGCATTTT.

The CDR3 loop is CASSKLYEQYF. DNA of the CDR3: TGTGCCAGCAGTAAGCTCTACGAGCAGTACTTC. The V gene is TRBV6-5, the J gene TRBJ2-7; D is undetermined. Trimming pared 5 bases from V and 3 bases from J, leaving 5 bases between. Germline V CDR1 and CDR2: MNHEY, SVGAGI. CDR3 length: 11 residues.

About this clone itself: The sample carries other DNA sequences with the same CDR3. The V gene is TRBV5-1, the J gene TRBJ1-1; 8 bases map to TRBD1. Per the germline V gene, CDR1 is SGHRS and CDR2 is YFSETQ. This CDR3 region has 13 residues. J gave up 5 bases and V 3 bases, and 3 bases lay outside the gene matches. Here the CDR3 DNA reads TGCGCCAGCAGCTCCGGACAGGGAACTGAAGCTTTCTTT. Its translation: CASSSGQGTEAFF.

The chain carries TRBV4-1 and TRBJ2-1; tentative D call: TRBD2 (6 bases). The CDR3 runs 18 residues. CDR1 is MGHRA, CDR2 YSYEKL, per germline. The V and J ends lost 0 bases and 2 bases respectively, with 17 bases between them. The CDR3 region is CASSQEGRGLSPYNEQFF. The DNA of the CDR3 is TGCGCCAGCAGCCAAGAAGGCCGGGGACTTTCCCCCTACAATGAGCAGTTCTTC.

The J gene is TRBJ2-7, the V gene TRBV11-2, with D possibly being TRBD2 (6 bases). The CDR3 runs 16 residues. Germline CDR1 SGHAT, CDR2 FQNNGV. V gave up 5 bases and J gave up 4 bases, with 21 bases separating them. In DNA form, the CDR3 reads TGTGCCAGCAGCCCCGGTGGGATAGCGGATTTGTACGAGCAGTACTTC. As protein: CASSPGGIADLYEQYF.

In this sample, this clone turned up once. The gene calls are TRBV5-1 and TRBJ2-7; possibly TRBD2 for D (6 bases). This CDR3 region has 19 residues. V lost 3 bases to trimming and J lost 4 bases, with 29 bases between them. Germline V gene sequence: CDR1 SGHRS, CDR2 YFSETQ. The CDR3 sequence is CASSSTTPQGLHRSYEQYF. The CDR3 DNA is TGCGCCAGCAGCTCCACAACACCTCAGGGACTTCATCGGTCGTACGAGCAGTACTTC.

This chain uses TRBV18 with TRBJ2-5; weak D call: TRBD2 (6 bases). Germline V gene data show CDR1 as KGHSH and CDR2 as LQKENI. CDR3 length: 13 residues. The V gene lost 5 bases and the J gene lost 5 bases, with 12 bases spanning the gap. Here the CDR3 DNA reads TGTGCCAGCTCAGTCCTAGCGCGCGAGACCCAGTACTTC. This codes for CASSVLARETQYF.

The CDR3 loop reads CASSQDMNTEAFF. The CDR3 DNA sequence: TGTGCCAGCAGCCAAGACATGAACACTGAAGCTTTCTTT. This chain joins TRBV7-3 and TRBJ1-1; D unclear. The V end was cut by 5 bases, the J end by 0 bases, with 7 bases between. This CDR3 contains 13 residues. Germline V gene data show CDR1 as SGHTA and CDR2 as FQGTGA.

V gene TRBV25-1 combines with J gene TRBJ2-6; D gene uncertain. CDR3 length: 14 residues. The germline CDR1 and CDR2 sequences are MGHDK and SYGVNS. The germline V and J ends were trimmed by 3 bases and 2 bases, with 5 bases remaining between them. The CDR3 is CASSDTTGANVLTF. DNA of the CDR3: TGTGCCAGCAGTGACACCACTGGGGCCAACGTCCTGACTTTC.

V is TRBV18 and J is TRBJ2-1; D may be TRBD2 (6 bases). Trimming took 3 bases from V and 5 from J, leaving 23 bases between them. CDR3 length: 18 residues. Per germline, CDR1 KGHSH and CDR2 LQKENI. The CDR3 DNA reads as TGTGCCAGCTCACCCCGAATCTCTGGAGGGAGGACTAACAATGAGCAGTTCTTC. This gives the protein CASSPRISGGRTNNEQFF.

As concerns this clone: Other DNA sequences in this sample translate to the same CDR3. V and J are TRBV18 and TRBJ1-1; D remains unclear. V lost 1 base and J lost 5, with 8 bases in between. The CDR3 is 13 amino acids. Per the germline V gene, CDR1 is KGHSH and CDR2 is LQKENI. The CDR3 is CASSPQGNTEAFF. DNA of the CDR3: TGTGCCAGCTCACCACAAGGGAATACTGAAGCTTTCTTT. The whole variable domain, remainder taken from reference TRBV18 and TRBJ1-1, is NAGVMQNPRHLVRRRGQEARLRCSPMKGHSHVYWYRQLPEEGLKFMVYLQKENIIDESGMPKERFSAEFPKEGPSILRIQQVVRGDSAAYFCASSPQGNTEAFFGQGTRLTVV.

The chain combines TRBV5-6 with TRBJ1-5, with 7 bases lining up with TRBD1. The CDR3 spans 16 residues. Unmatched junction bases numbered 13, after V lost 4 bases and J lost 6 bases. Germline lookup yields CDR1 SGHDT and CDR2 YYEEEE. CDR3 region: CASSKTQGVGGQPQHF. For the CDR3, the DNA is TGTGCCAGCAGCAAAACCCAGGGGGTTGGTGGTCAGCCCCAGCATTTT.

The chain recombines TRBV18 with TRBJ2-7; D gene unclear. There are 15 residues in the CDR3. Deletions cut 6 bases from V and 0 bases from J, with 15 bases between. Per germline, CDR1 KGHSH and CDR2 LQKENI. The CDR3 reads CASSPFNWGSYEQYF. The CDR3 DNA reads as TGTGCCAGCTCGCCTTTTAATTGGGGCTCCTACGAGCAGTACTTC. Looking up the rest from reference TRBV18 and TRBJ2-7 gives the full variable domain: NAGVMQNPRHLVRRRGQEARLRCSPMKGHSHVYWYRQLPEEGLKFMVYLQKENIIDESGMPKERFSAEFPKEGPSILRIQQVVRGDSAAYFCASSPFNWGSYEQYFGPGTRLTVT.

This clone has just one count. The rearrangement uses TRBV11-2 and TRBJ1-1; 7 positions match TRBD1. The CDR3 contains 14 residues. J lost 3 bases, V lost 1 base, and 2 bases had no gene match. Germline V gives CDR1 SGHAT, CDR2 FQNNGV. For the CDR3, the DNA is TGTGCCAGCAGCTTAGCCAGGGGGGACACTGAAGCTTTCTTT. Translation: CASSLARGDTEAFF.

The chain is built from TRBV9 and TRBJ1-1, with 9 bases matching TRBD1. CDR1 is SGDLS and CDR2 is YYNGEE in the germline V gene. This CDR3 has 15 residues. V was pared by 2 bases and J by 4 bases, with 6 bases of the junction left unmatched. CDR3 DNA sequence: TGTGCCAGCAGCGTCTCGACAGGGGGAGGCACTGAAGCTTTCTTT. Its protein product is CASSVSTGGGTEAFF.

The CDR3 DNA follows: TGTGCCAGCAGCGTGCCCCCTAGCGGAGCCTACAATGAGCAGTTCTTC. This codes for CASSVPPSGAYNEQFF. The genes are TRBV9 and TRBJ2-1; 7 bases map to TRBD2. The CDR3 loop spans 16 amino acids. Germline V gene data show CDR1 as SGDLS and CDR2 as YYNGEE. Germline trimming cut 2 bases from V and 2 bases from J; bases unmatched to any gene: 7.

The CDR3 coding sequence is TGCGCCAGCAGCCTCAATAGGGCGGGCACTGAAGCTTTCTTT. Residues: CASSLNRAGTEAFF. The rearrangement joins TRBV4-3 to TRBJ1-1; D remains unclear. V was cut by 4 bases and J by 4 bases, with 13 bases left in between. CDR3 length: 14 residues. In germline, CDR1 is LGHNA, CDR2 YSLEER.

The CDR3: CASSGLTNTGELFF. DNA of the CDR3: TGCGCCAGCAGCGGACTCACGAACACCGGGGAGCTGTTTTTT. The chain carries TRBV5-1 and TRBJ2-2; tentative D call: TRBD2 (5 bases). Germline CDR1 reads SGHRS; CDR2 reads YFSETQ. The CDR3 runs 14 residues. V was clipped by 4 bases and J by 0 bases, with 7 bases between them.

This clone has only one observation. V and J are TRBV28 and TRBJ1-4, with D perhaps TRBD1 (5 bases). Between the trimmed V and J ends, which lost 4 bases and 5 bases, there was a span of 14 bases. The CDR3 is 15 amino acids. Germline V gene lookup returns CDR1 MDHEN and CDR2 SYDVKM. CDR3 coding DNA: TGTGCCAGCAGTTATCGAGGGGCCCGAAATGAAAAACTGTTTTTT. Translating gives CASSYRGARNEKLFF.